Listed below are T cell receptor beta chains from one sample, sequenced in a study of T cells after posttransplantation cyclophosphamide. Data came from immunoSEQ multiplex PCR; TCRdb stores just in-frame clones and leaves some out. Recorded here are some 5,000 clones, none singletons. The source was PBMCs, collected after allogeneic stem cell transplant with posttransplant cyclophosphamide. The source is a male patient over 55 who received an allogeneic stem cell transplant from a related donor, was CMV-positive, and had no GVHD. A share of the T cells may be of graft donor origin. The CDR3 runs from the conserved cysteine through the conserved F or W. A D gene is named only where the DNA matches it firmly. Size values are once, few and many counts, or a class for expanded clones, and some rows have none.

TRBJ2-2 | 14 | NA | many | TRBV5-1 | TGCGCCAGCAGCCAGACAGGTTCCACCGGGGAGCTGTTTTTT | CASSQTGSTGELFF
TRBJ2-7 | 15 | TRBD1 | many | TRBV6-5 | TGTGCCAGCAGTTACCCCGGACAGGGCATATACGAGCAGTACTTC | CASSYPGQGIYEQYF
TRBJ1-1 | 15 | NA | many | TRBV5-1 | TGCGCCAGCAGCTTTGGCGGACAGCCCGACACTGAAGCTTTCTTT | CASSFGGQPDTEAFF
TRBJ1-2 | 11 | NA | NA | TRBV7-9 | TGTGCCAGCAGCTCCCTCCGGGGCTACACCTTC | CASSSLRGYTF
TRBJ2-1 | 17 | TRBD1 | many | TRBV5-1 | TGCGCCAGCAGGGCTGACAGGGGCGAAGGGCTTTACAATGAGCAGTTCTTC | CASRADRGEGLYNEQFF
TRBJ2-7 | 22 | TRBD2 | few | TRBV9 | TGTGCCAGCAGCGTAGCTGATCTATCAGTTTCTAGGACTAGCGGCCCCTCCTACGAGCAGTACTTC | CASSVADLSVSRTSGPSYEQYF
TRBJ1-1 | 15 | TRBD1 | many | TRBV5-5 | TGTGCCAGCAGCTTCCGGGACAGGGGGAACACTGAAGCTTTCTTT | CASSFRDRGNTEAFF
TRBJ1-3 | 16 | TRBD1 | medium-sized | TRBV5-4 | TGTGCCAGCAGCCCTCGACCCGGAGGACAGGGAGGCACCATATATTTT | CASSPRPGGQGGTIYF
TRBJ1-1 | 16 | NA | medium-sized | TRBV19 | TGTGCCAGTAACCCACCCGGGACTCCGCTTTGGACTGAAGCTTTCTTT | CASNPPGTPLWTEAFF
TRBJ2-3 | 15 | NA | many | TRBV27 | TGTGCCAGCAGTTTTCCCCGCGCGGGGTCAGATACGCAGTATTTT | CASSFPRAGSDTQYF
TRBJ1-2 | 12 | NA | many | TRBV11-1 | TGTGCCAGCAGCTTAAACAGGGACGGCTACACCTTC | CASSLNRDGYTF
TRBJ2-5 | 14 | TRBD1 | few | TRBV5-1 | TGCGCCAGCAGCCTCCGGGACAGTGTGGAGACCCAGTACTTC | CASSLRDSVETQYF
TRBJ2-7 | 14 | NA | NA | TRBV28 | TGTGCCAGCAGTTTTTCCGGGACACTCTACGAGCAGTACTTC | CASSFSGTLYEQYF
TRBJ2-1 | 16 | TRBD2 | many | TRBV7-9 | TGTGCCAGCAGCTTGGCGGGCGGGGGGGGCAGGAATGAGCAGTTCTTC | CASSLAGGGGRNEQFF
TRBJ2-5 | 16 | TRBD2 | many | TRBV5-8 | TGTGCCAGCAGCTTGGGGAGCCTAGCGGGAGAAGAGACCCAGTACTTC | CASSLGSLAGEETQYF
TRBJ1-6 | 17 | NA | medium-sized | TRBV7-9 | TGTGCCAGCAGCTTCCACGACACACAGGGAGTTGGGTCACCCCTCCACTTT | CASSFHDTQGVGSPLHF
TRBJ2-1 | 17 | TRBD2 | many | TRBV5-5 | TGTGCCAGCAGCTTCACTAGCGGGGGGACTCCCTACAATGAGCAGTTCTTC | CASSFTSGGTPYNEQFF
TRBJ2-7 | 16 | NA | NA | TRBV19 | TGTGCCAGTAGTATCTCCGGTTCCCGAGGTGACTACGAGCAGTACTTC | CASSISGSRGDYEQYF
TRBJ2-3 | 13 | NA | few | TRBV2 | TGTGCCAGCAGTAGCGGACCCACAGATACGCAGTATTTT | CASSSGPTDTQYF
TRBJ2-7 | 15 | TRBD1 | many | TRBV7-9 | TGTGCCAGCAGCAAGGAAACAGGGGCCTCCTACGAGCAGTACTTC | CASSKETGASYEQYF
TRBJ2-1 | 17 | NA | many | TRBV4-2 | TGTGCCAGCAGCCAAGATCGAGGGCAGAGCTCCTACAATGAGCAGTTCTTC | CASSQDRGQSSYNEQFF
TRBJ2-1 | 15 | TRBD2 | many | TRBV7-2 | TGTGCCAGCAGCTCGGCGGGGGGGCCTTTCGATGAGCAGTTCTTC | CASSSAGGPFDEQFF
TRBJ1-2 | 17 | TRBD1 | many | TRBV2 | TGTGCCAGCAGTGTTCCCTGGGACAGGGGGCGGAACTATGGCTACACCTTC | CASSVPWDRGRNYGYTF
TRBJ2-7 | 16 | TRBD1 | NA | TRBV27 | TGTGCCAGCAGTCCGAACCGGGACAGCTTCCCCTACGAGCAGTACTTC | CASSPNRDSFPYEQYF
TRBJ1-2 | 14 | TRBD1 | NA | TRBV5-1 | TGCGCCAGCAGCCCCGGAGGACAGGGTGGTGGCTACACCTTC | CASSPGGQGGGYTF
TRBJ2-3 | 12 | NA | few | TRBV28 | TGTGCCATCCGCGGGAGCACAGATACGCAGTATTTT | CAIRGSTDTQYF
TRBJ2-7 | 14 | NA | many | TRBV5-1 | TGCGCCAGCAGCTACCGACAGGCCGGCTACGAGCAGTACTTC | CASSYRQAGYEQYF
TRBJ2-7 | 12 | NA | many | TRBV19 | TGTGCCAGCTCCCCAGGTACCTACGAGCAGTACTTC | CASSPGTYEQYF
TRBJ1-4 | 16 | TRBD1 | many | TRBV5-1 | TGCGCCAGCAGGTACGGACAGGGGGCCGCGAGGGAAAAACTGTTTTTT | CASRYGQGAAREKLFF
TRBJ2-7 | 19 | NA | few | TRBV4-1 | TGCGCCAGCAGCCTAGGGGTCTGGACAGCCAAGACCAACTCCTACGAGCAGTACTTC | CASSLGVWTAKTNSYEQYF
TRBJ2-3 | 16 | NA | large | TRBV27 | TGTGCCAGCAGTTTATCGGCGGGGACTAGCACAGATACGCAGTATTTT | CASSLSAGTSTDTQYF
TRBJ2-1 | 17 | TRBD1 | many | TRBV5-1 | TGCGCCAGCAGCCGGACAGGAAAGGGTACCAAGGACAATGAGCAGTTCTTC | CASSRTGKGTKDNEQFF
TRBJ2-1 | 15 | TRBD2 | many | TRBV7-2 | TGTGCCAGCAGCTTCCTTAGCGGGGGGGAAAATGAGCAGTTCTTC | CASSFLSGGENEQFF
TRBJ1-6 | 15 | TRBD1 | few | TRBV28 | TGTGCCAGCAGTTTTAAAGACAGGGTAAATTCACCCCTCCACTTT | CASSFKDRVNSPLHF
TRBJ1-1 | 13 | TRBD1 | NA | TRBV29-1 | TGCAGCTTCTGGGACAGGCTGAACACTGAAGCTTTCTTT | CSFWDRLNTEAFF
TRBJ1-5 | 15 | NA | many | TRBV19 | TGTGCCAGTAGTTCCGACCAGGGGAGCTTTCAGCCCCAGCATTTT | CASSSDQGSFQPQHF
TRBJ2-5 | 16 | TRBD1 | many | TRBV7-3 | TGTGCCAGCAGCCCTGGGACAGGTCGTCTCCAAGAGACCCAGTACTTC | CASSPGTGRLQETQYF
TRBJ1-1 | 16 | TRBD1 | NA | TRBV6-6 | TGTGCCAGCAGTTATACTCAAATACAGGGGGTCACTGAAGCTTTCTTT | CASSYTQIQGVTEAFF
TRBJ1-5 | 14 | NA | many | TRBV28 | TGTGCCAGCAGTGGGAGTATCCTCCCATGGCCCCAGCATTTT | CASSGSILPWPQHF
TRBJ2-2 | 15 | NA | many | TRBV12-5 | TGTGCTAGTGGCTGGGGGCCGCAGGGGACCGGGGAGCTGTTTTTT | CASGWGPQGTGELFF
TRBJ2-3 | 19 | TRBD2 | many | TRBV7-9 | TGTGCCAGCAGCCCTAGAAGGGGCGGGAGAACCAAAAATCCAGATACGCAGTATTTT | CASSPRRGGRTKNPDTQYF
TRBJ2-7 | 13 | NA | NA | TRBV6-5 | TGTGCCAGCAGTTACACAAGAGAGCGTGAGCAGTACTTC | CASSYTREREQYF
TRBJ1-1 | 12 | TRBD1 | many | TRBV10-3 | TGTGCCATCAACACAGGGGGCACTGAAGCTTTCTTT | CAINTGGTEAFF
TRBJ1-2 | 14 | NA | many | TRBV5-6 | TGTGCCAGCAGCCCCCCTACGCAGGCCTATGGCTACACCTTC | CASSPPTQAYGYTF
TRBJ1-5 | 14 | NA | many | TRBV6-5 | TGTGCCAGCAGTTCGGGGTTCGTTGGGCAGCCCCAGCATTTT | CASSSGFVGQPQHF
TRBJ1-5 | 13 | NA | many | TRBV29-1 | TGCAGCGTTGAAGGGGGGCAGGGACAGCCCCAGCATTTT | CSVEGGQGQPQHF
TRBJ2-4 | 14 | NA | few | TRBV11-2 | TGTGCCAGCAGCTTGTTCCCTTCCAAAAACATTCAGTACTTC | CASSLFPSKNIQYF
TRBJ1-5 | 15 | NA | medium-sized | TRBV6-5 | TGTGCCAGCAGCCTCGGGACGGGACTTAATCAGCCCCAGCATTTT | CASSLGTGLNQPQHF
TRBJ2-7 | 17 | TRBD1 | NA | TRBV27 | TGTGCCAGCAGTTTCACCGGGACAGGGGCCAGCTCCTACGAGCAGTACTTC | CASSFTGTGASSYEQYF
TRBJ1-2 | 14 | NA | NA | TRBV28 | TGTGCCAGCAGTTTTTCGGGAAATGGCTATGGCTACACCTTC | CASSFSGNGYGYTF
TRBJ2-5 | 14 | NA | many | TRBV7-8 | TGTGCCAGCAGCTTCTCACAGATTCAGGAGACCCAGTACTTC | CASSFSQIQETQYF
TRBJ2-4 | 14 | NA | many | TRBV19 | TGTGCCAGTAGTAAAGGGGTGGACAAAAACATTCAGTACTTC | CASSKGVDKNIQYF
TRBJ1-1 | 20 | NA | medium-sized | TRBV28 | TGTGCCAGCAGCATTCCTCATTTTTTTCGGGATATGAACAGAGGCCCTGAAGCTTTCTTT | CASSIPHFFRDMNRGPEAFF
TRBJ2-7 | 14 | TRBD2 | many | TRBV19 | TGTGCCAGTTCGGTCCTAGCGGGGGGCTACGAGCAGTACTTC | CASSVLAGGYEQYF